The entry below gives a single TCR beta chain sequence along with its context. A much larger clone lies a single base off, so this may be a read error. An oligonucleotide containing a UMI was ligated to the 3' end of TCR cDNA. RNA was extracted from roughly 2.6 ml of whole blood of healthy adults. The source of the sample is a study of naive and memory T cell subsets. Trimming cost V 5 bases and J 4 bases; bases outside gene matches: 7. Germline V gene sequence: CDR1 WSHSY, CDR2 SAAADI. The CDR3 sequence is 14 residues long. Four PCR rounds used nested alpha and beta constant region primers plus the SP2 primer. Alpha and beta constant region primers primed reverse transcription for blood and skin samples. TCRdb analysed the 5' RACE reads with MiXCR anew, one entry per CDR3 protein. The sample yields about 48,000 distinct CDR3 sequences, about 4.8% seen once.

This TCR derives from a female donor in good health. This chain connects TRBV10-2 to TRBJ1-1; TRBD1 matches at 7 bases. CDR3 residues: CASSKTGSGTEAFF. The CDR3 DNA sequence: TGCGCCAGCAGTAAGACAGGGTCGGGCACTGAAGCTTTCTTT.